This T cell receptor beta chain was documented in a study of T cell responses to AZD1222 COVID-19 vaccine listed by TCRdb under 2021. Some background on the complete study: A total of 233 trial participants underwent TCR sequencing, of whom 200 to 220 received two doses of AZD1222 and about 25 received two doses of the MenACWY control vaccine. Trial participants were enrolled into age subgroups of 18-55, 56-69 and 70-plus years, which contained around 150, 28 and 57 TCR-sequenced participants, respectively.

As concerns this clone: It lacks a known antigen. It has no much larger one-base neighbor in the sample; base qualities were not kept.

The CDR3 regions of human TCRbeta chains were subjected to immunosequencing. Under the source paper's analysis protocol: Repertoire TCRs were checked for matches against a reference library of SARS-CoV-2-specific TCRs that had been generated using the MIRA antigen-specificity platform. Breadth meant the fraction of unique TCRs that were SARS-CoV-2-associated, whereas depth meant the fraction of total T cells that were SARS-CoV-2-associated. Using the MIRA data, each spike-specific TCR was mapped to the spike region that the TCR reacts to and placed in a CD4 or CD8 class. Log10-transformed breadth and depth values were compared by one-way ANOVA with Sidak's multiple comparisons tests. TCRdb obtained this table from immuneACCESS and retained in-frame rearrangements with V and J assigned. These tables miss some clones; where compared with another copy, unresolved V genes account for less than half of the shortfall, and the remainder is unexplained. The DNA was the basis for D and trimming; V, J and clone size are from that table. In all, the sample holds over 150,000 clones, and roughly nine tenths of those were seen once. The ten top clones hold 4.4% of the sample.

Beyond this particular receptor, the publication reports: Spike-specific TCR breadth and depth rose significantly after two AZD1222 doses compared with day 0 and with MenACWY recipients. Nearly half of unique spike-specific TCRs reportedly recognized epitopes outside regions mutated in the B.1.351 and B.1.1.7 variants. The whole spike protein was spanned by vaccine-associated CD4 TCRs, and dominant responses were seen in regions 160-218 and 743-854. The 56-69-year group was small, and its depth increase did not reach significance, likely because of low power. Conclusions about previously exposed vaccinees are limited, since just five or six AZD1222 recipients were seropositive for SARS-CoV-2 at baseline. Because no day 14 peak-response samples were available, the repertoires could be characterized only after the peak T cell response. Participants were mostly white British, with more females than males. The authors suggested clonal diversity may have been underestimated.

According to the study, the label for this sample's time point signals: baseline before first vaccination. Per the publication, the treatment or condition label means: meningococcal conjugate vaccine given as trial control. Samples from vaccinated people were obtained from the UK trials COV001 and COV002, which included a single-blind randomized controlled phase 2/3 trial of AZD1222 (ChAdOx1 nCoV-19) in healthy adults. For TCRbeta chain sequencing, PBMC samples from trial participants were taken at day 0 and at day 28 after the second dose. The germline V gene provides CDR1 SGHTA and CDR2 FQGNSA. Trimming accounts for 5 bases at V and 0 bases at J, while the number of junction bases matched to no gene is 3. Inclusive of the bounding cysteine and phenylalanine, the CDR3 is 16 residues long. Just CDR3 DNA is preserved here, 48 bases in frame from base 1.

The sequence was collected from an adult in good health. This receptor chain uses TRBV7-2 and TRBJ2-5; 13 junctional bases match TRBD2. Specimen: peripheral blood, collected on day 0 of MenACWY control vaccination. The CDR3 reads as follows: CASSPGLAGNQETQYF. The nucleotides read TGTGCCAGCAGCCCGGGACTAGCGGGAAACCAAGAGACCCAGTACTTC.